Listed below are T cell receptor beta chains from one sample, sequenced in a study of OX40 agonist ivuxolimab in advanced cancers. Profiling relied on immunoSEQ multiplex PCR, and the TCRdb table lists in-frame clones only, not all of them. The sample shows around 60,000 clones, 84% of them seen only once. The sequenced sample was CD4+ or CD8+ T cells sorted from blood, obtained in a trial of the OX40 agonist ivuxolimab. The receptors here all came from an adult with an advanced solid tumor such as melanoma, head and neck, liver or kidney cancer. The CDR3 runs from the conserved cysteine through the conserved F or W. Fields, in order: V gene, clone size, J gene, D gene, CDR3 protein, CDR3 DNA. The D gene is left open where the match is weak. Clone size is not always given. Where it is, it says once, few, many or a class for expanded clones.

TRBV9	-	TRBJ2-5	TRBD2	CASSPSPSGREETQYF	TGTGCCAGCAGCCCTTCCCCGAGCGGGAGAGAAGAGACCCAGTACTTC
TRBV5-6	-	TRBJ2-4	-	CASSLLGDLAKNIQYF	TGTGCCAGCAGCTTGCTCGGTGACTTAGCCAAAAACATTCAGTACTTC
TRBV5-4	few	TRBJ1-2	-	CASSTQREYGYTF	TGTGCCAGCAGCACCCAACGCGAGTATGGCTACACCTTC
TRBV27	-	TRBJ2-1	TRBD2	CASRGAGSGHNEQFF	TGTGCCAGCAGAGGAGCGGGAAGTGGCCACAATGAGCAGTTCTTC
TRBV5-1	-	TRBJ1-1	TRBD1	CASSPGTGEVEAFF	TGCGCCAGCAGCCCCGGGACAGGGGAGGTTGAAGCTTTCTTT
TRBV18	-	TRBJ2-5	-	CASSPGAGTQETQYF	TGTGCCAGCTCACCGGGGGCAGGGACCCAAGAGACCCAGTACTTC
TRBV2	-	TRBJ2-7	TRBD2	CASSLTSGPPSYEQYF	TGTGCCAGCAGCCTGACTAGCGGGCCACCCTCCTACGAGCAGTACTTC
TRBV11-2	-	TRBJ2-2	TRBD1	CASSPKTGGGELFF	TGTGCCAGCAGCCCGAAGACAGGGGGCGGGGAGCTGTTTTTT
TRBV19	-	TRBJ1-4	-	CASSPGGTNEKLFF	TGTGCCAGTAGTCCGGGAGGCACTAATGAAAAACTGTTTTTT
TRBV6-6	-	TRBJ1-5	-	CASSLQERQPQHF	TGTGCCAGCAGTCTCCAGGAGAGACAGCCCCAGCATTTT
TRBV5-1	-	TRBJ2-5	-	CASSLAPMKREETQYF	TGCGCCAGCAGCTTGGCCCCCATGAAACGGGAAGAGACCCAGTACTTC
TRBV6-5	-	TRBJ2-2	TRBD1	CASSYSRTGNTGELFF	TGTGCCAGCAGTTACTCGCGGACAGGGAACACCGGGGAGCTGTTTTTT
TRBV4-3	-	TRBJ2-1	TRBD2	CASSHVAGAASEFF	TGCGCCAGCAGCCACGTAGCGGGGGCGGCCTCGGAGTTCTTC
TRBV10-3	once	TRBJ2-5	TRBD2	CAISDSTSGGGETQYF	TGTGCCATCAGTGATTCCACTAGCGGAGGGGGGGAGACCCAGTACTTC
TRBV9	-	TRBJ1-5	-	CASSQGNSNQPQHF	TGTGCCAGCAGCCAAGGAAATAGCAATCAGCCCCAGCATTTT
TRBV5-3	-	TRBJ1-4	-	CASSLLRGENEKLFF	TGTGCCAGCAGCTTGTTGAGGGGCGAAAATGAAAAACTGTTTTTT
TRBV4-3	-	TRBJ1-1	-	CASSQDFRQDTEAFF	TGCGCCAGCAGCCAAGACTTTCGGCAGGACACTGAAGCTTTCTTT
TRBV2	-	TRBJ2-4	-	CASRQGLGDIQYF	TGTGCCAGCAGACAGGGCCTAGGTGACATTCAGTACTTC
TRBV6-5	-	TRBJ2-7	-	CASRKGDLAGFEQYF	TGTGCCAGCAGGAAGGGGGACCTCGCGGGCTTCGAGCAGTACTTC
TRBV2	-	TRBJ1-1	-	CASSEVVGEAFF	TGTGCCAGCAGTGAAGTTGTGGGGGAAGCTTTCTTT